The 30 T cell receptor beta chains presented below share a single source sample, sequenced in a study of OX40 agonist ivuxolimab in advanced cancers. TCRdb's copy holds only in-frame clones and misses some; the assay was immunoSEQ multiplex PCR. The sample has under 50,000 clones; about 88% are singletons. This sample comprised CD4+ or CD8+ T cells sorted from blood, obtained in a trial of the OX40 agonist ivuxolimab. These TCRs come from an adult with an advanced solid tumor such as melanoma, head and neck, liver or kidney cancer.

The chain has TRBV7-9 and TRBJ2-7; TRBD1 agrees at 8 bases. J gave up 5 bases and V 8 bases, and 8 bases lay outside the gene matches. The germline CDR1 and CDR2 sequences are SEHNR and FQNEAQ (reference sequence). The CDR3 is 13 amino acids. DNA of the CDR3: TGTGCCAGCTCACTACAGGGGGGCAACGAGCAGTACTTC. Protein: CASSLQGGNEQYF.

The chain employs TRBV28 and TRBJ1-1; D is possibly TRBD1 (5 bases). The CDR3 sequence is 17 residues long. The V end was cut by 7 bases, the J end by 4 bases, with 25 bases between. CDR1 and CDR2 from the germline V gene are MDHEN and SYDVKM. As DNA, the CDR3 is TGTGCCAGCATCAGAGATGTTTTTGGGGGTGGGAGCACTGAAGCTTTCTTT. Protein sequence: CASIRDVFGGGSTEAFF. Full variable domain (missing parts from reference TRBV28 and TRBJ1-1): DVKVTQSSRYLVKRTGEKVFLECVQDMDHENMFWYRQDPGLGLRLIYFSYDVKMKEKGDIPEGYSVSREKKERFSLILESASTNQTSMYLCASIRDVFGGGSTEAFFGQGTRLTVV.

A single count supports this clone. V is TRBV6-6 and J is TRBJ2-2, with 7 bases fitting TRBD1. The germline CDR1 and CDR2 sequences are MNHNY and SVGAGI (reference sequence). The CDR3 length is 12 residues. Trimming took 10 bases from V and 4 from J; bases not matched to a gene: 3. CDR3 coding DNA: TGTGCCACGACAGGGACCACCGGGGAGCTGTTTTTT. It specifies CATTGTTGELFF.

This clone was seen a handful of times. This chain links TRBV13 with TRBJ2-5; D call uncertain. The CDR3 length is 12 residues. Germline CDR1 is PRHDT and CDR2 is FYEKMQ (reference sequence). V was pared by 5 bases and J by 6 bases, with 10 bases between. As DNA, the CDR3 is TGTGCCAGCAGCCCCGATAGTAAGACCCAGTACTTC. Protein: CASSPDSKTQYF.

Worth noting for this clone: Germline and junction disagree at one end, which may indicate a read error. V gene TRBV5-6 combines with J gene TRBJ1-5; D is uncertain. Germline V lookup: CDR1 SGHDT, CDR2 YYEEEE. The length of the CDR3 is 14 residues. CDR3 in amino acids: CASSRRGFNRPQHF. For the CDR3, the DNA is TGTGCCAGCAGCCGTCGGGGATTCAATCGGCCCCAGCATTTT.

This chain links TRBV5-4 with TRBJ2-5; 8 bases match TRBD2. The CDR3 runs to 15 residues. Trimming removed 3 bases from V and 1 base from J; junction bases left unmatched: 5. CDR1 is SGHNT and CDR2 is YYREEE in the germline V gene (reference sequence). The CDR3 nucleotides are TGTGCCAGCAGCTCGGCCGGGGGGGGCCAAGAGACCCAGTACTTC. It encodes CASSSAGGGQETQYF.

The chain links TRBV5-1 to TRBJ2-2; D gene uncertain. The CDR3 consists of 13 residues. CDR1 is SGHRS, CDR2 YFSETQ, per germline. V was trimmed by 0 bases and J by 3 bases, leaving 3 bases between them. CDR3 region: CASSLGHTGELFF. The CDR3 bases are TGCGCCAGCAGCTTGGGTCACACCGGGGAGCTGTTTTTT. The entire variable domain, with the rest obtained from reference TRBV5-1 and TRBJ2-2, is as follows: KAGVTQTPRYLIKTRGQQVTLSCSPISGHRSVSWYQQTPGQGLQFLFEYFSETQRNKGNFPGRFSGRQFSNSRSEMNVSTLELGDSALYLCASSLGHTGELFFGEGSRLTVL.

V usage is TRBV28 and J usage is TRBJ1-5, with unresolved D. V was cut by 2 bases and J by 6 bases, with 8 bases left in between. The V gene's germline CDR1 is MDHEN and CDR2 SYDVKM. This CDR3 has 13 residues. CDR3 sequence: CASSLIWGQPQHF. The CDR3 nucleotides read TGTGCCAGCAGTTTAATATGGGGTCAGCCCCAGCATTTT.

The CDR3 region is CASSQEASKREETQYF. In DNA form, the CDR3 reads TGTGCCAGCAGCCAAGAGGCCTCCAAGAGGGAGGAGACCCAGTACTTC. The V call is TRBV4-2, the J call TRBJ2-5, with D tentatively TRBD2 (5 bases). The CDR3 extends over 16 amino acids. From germline, CDR1 is LGHNA and CDR2 YNFKEQ. Between the trimmed V and J ends, which lost 0 bases and 5 bases, there was a span of 16 bases.

The chain has TRBV7-8 and TRBJ1-3, with TRBD1 matching over 8 bases. This CDR3 is 22 amino acids long. Germline V gives CDR1 SGHVS, CDR2 FQNEAQ. V gave up 1 base and J gave up 0 bases; unmatched junction bases: 20. CDR3 in amino acids: CASSLVAAIGQGLMYSGNTIYF. The CDR3 nucleotides are TGTGCCAGCAGCTTAGTAGCCGCGATTGGACAGGGCCTAATGTACTCTGGAAACACCATATATTTT.

The chain joins TRBV11-2 to TRBJ1-2, with a weak D call TRBD1 (5 bases). The V and J ends lost 1 base and 7 bases respectively, with 13 bases between them. Germline V gives CDR1 SGHAT, CDR2 FQNNGV. The CDR3 totals 14 residues. This CDR3 is CASSLAGGKAGYTF. CDR3 DNA: TGTGCCAGCAGCTTAGCTGGGGGGAAGGCTGGCTACACCTTC.

About this clone itself: One end of the junction does not line up with germline, which may come from a read error. The chain recombines TRBV6-1 with TRBJ2-1; 8 bases match TRBD2. Germline V lookup: CDR1 MNHNS, CDR2 SASEGT. The CDR3 has 19 residues. CDR3 amino acids: CASSESRSGTTFSCNEQFF. CDR3 coding DNA: TGTGCCAGCAGTGAAAGTCGTAGCGGGACAACCTTCTCCTGCAATGAGCAGTTCTTC.

V is TRBV7-2 and J is TRBJ2-7; D unclear. The CDR3 totals 14 residues. V was trimmed by 1 base and J by 2 bases, leaving 9 bases between them. CDR1 is SGHTA, CDR2 FQGNSA, per germline. CDR3 DNA sequence: TGTGCCAGCAGCTTAGATTTAGTCACCTACGAGCAGTACTTC. This codes for CASSLDLVTYEQYF.

This rearrangement joins TRBV29-1 to TRBJ2-3; 7 nucleotides line up with TRBD2. Germline CDR1 SQVTM, CDR2 ANQGSEA. The CDR3 totals 13 residues. After removal of 7 bases from V and 0 bases from J, the junction contained 4 bases not matched to a gene. CDR3 region: CSGEGGSTDTQYF. CDR3 in DNA: TGCAGCGGGGAGGGAGGTAGCACAGATACGCAGTATTTT.

The chain recombines TRBV4-2 with TRBJ2-5, with D uncertain. Trimming cost V 4 bases and J 2 bases, with 8 bases left between them. The germline V gene encodes CDR1 LGHNA and CDR2 YNFKEQ. The CDR3 has 13 residues. The CDR3 DNA reads TGTGCCAGCAGCCTCGGGTTTCAAGAGACCCAGTACTTC. Translating gives CASSLGFQETQYF.

Remarks on this clone: One junction end disagrees with the germline gene, perhaps due to a read error. CDR3 DNA: TGTGCCAGCAGCCCGGGGACTAGCGGCAATGGGCAGTTCTTC. This sequence encodes CASSPGTSGNGQFF. The chain joins TRBV7-7 to TRBJ2-1; 11 nucleotides agree with TRBD2. The CDR3 loop spans 14 amino acids. CDR1 is SSHAT and CDR2 is FNYEAQ in the germline V gene (reference sequence).

This CDR3 is CASSSSQGNEQYF. The CDR3 bases are TGTGCCAGCAGCTCATCACAGGGAAACGAGCAGTACTTC. The chain has TRBV7-6 and TRBJ2-7, with D possibly matching TRBD1 (6 bases). The V gene lost 4 bases and the J gene lost 5 bases, with 12 bases spanning the gap. Germline V gene data show CDR1 as SGHVS and CDR2 as FNYEAQ. The CDR3 covers 13 residues. Full variable domain (missing parts from reference TRBV7-6 and TRBJ2-7): GAGVSQSPRYKVTKRGQDVALRCDPISGHVSLYWYRQALGQGPEFLTYFNYEAQQDKSGLPNDRFSAERPEGSISTLTIQRTEQRDSAMYRCASSSSQGNEQYFGPGTRLTVT.

The chain employs TRBV27 and TRBJ1-5; 9 bases line up with TRBD1. Germline V gives CDR1 MNHEY, CDR2 SMNVEV (reference sequence). This CDR3 is 17 amino acids long. Unmatched junction bases numbered 7, after V lost 4 bases and J lost 0 bases. The DNA for the CDR3 is TGTGCCAGCAGTTCCGGGACAGGGCAATATAGCAATCAGCCCCAGCATTTT. Encoded protein: CASSSGTGQYSNQPQHF.

The chain combines TRBV18 with TRBJ2-2, with D tentatively TRBD1 (6 bases). This CDR3 is 15 amino acids long. From germline, CDR1 is KGHSH and CDR2 LQKENI. The V gene lost 3 bases and the J gene lost 1 base, with 9 bases spanning the gap. This chain's CDR3 is CASSPGTRNTGELFF. The CDR3 DNA sequence: TGTGCCAGCTCACCCGGGACAAGGAACACCGGGGAGCTGTTTTTT.

V gene TRBV13 combines with J gene TRBJ1-1; possible D gene TRBD1, 5 bases. The CDR3 spans 13 residues. V lost 1 base and J 5 bases, leaving 8 bases between the germline ends. CDR1 is PRHDT and CDR2 is FYEKMQ in the germline V gene (reference sequence). CDR3 DNA: TGTGCCAGCAGCTTAGCGGGGGGAACTGAAGCTTTCTTT. Its protein is CASSLAGGTEAFF.

The genes are TRBV7-2 and TRBJ1-6; D might be TRBD1 (5 bases). The germline V gene has CDR1 SGHTA and CDR2 FQGNSA. The length of the CDR3 is 15 residues. Trimming pared 6 bases from V and 10 bases from J, leaving 19 bases between. The CDR3 is CASRSFTGSRSPLHF. The CDR3 nucleotides are TGTGCCAGCAGGTCATTTACAGGTAGTCGATCACCCCTCCACTTT.

V gene TRBV30 combines with J gene TRBJ1-4; D remains unclear. V dropped 1 base and J dropped 8 bases, with 11 bases sitting between them. CDR1 and CDR2 from the germline V gene are GTSNPN and SVGIG (reference sequence). The CDR3 is made up of 13 amino acids. The DNA for the CDR3 is TGTGCCTGGAGTGGAGGGATCGGCGAAAAACTGTTTTTT. Translated, it gives CAWSGGIGEKLFF. Drawing the rest from reference TRBV30 and TRBJ1-4, the complete variable domain is SQTIHQWPATLVQPVGSPLSLECTVEGTSNPNLYWYRQAAGRGLQLLFYSVGIGQISSEVPQNLSASRPQDRQFILSSKKLLLSDSGFYLCAWSGGIGEKLFFGSGTQLSVL.

This sequence joins TRBV19 and TRBJ2-2; 14 bases map to TRBD2. The junction had 7 bases not matched to a gene; V was cut back by 6 bases and J by 7 bases. The CDR3 runs 16 residues. The germline gives CDR1 LNHDA, CDR2 SQIVND (reference sequence). For the CDR3, the DNA is TGTGCCAGTAGAGGGACTAGCGGGAGTCTAGGCGGGGAGCTGTTTTTT. It yields the protein CASRGTSGSLGGELFF.

CDR3 bases: TGTGCCAGCAGCTTAGTCGGGGAAGCTGGAAACACCATATATTTT. Translation: CASSLVGEAGNTIYF. The chain is built from TRBV13 and TRBJ1-3; D remains ambiguous. Germline lookup yields CDR1 PRHDT and CDR2 FYEKMQ (reference sequence). Trimming cost V 1 base and J 2 bases, with 9 bases left between them. The CDR3 has 15 amino acids.

The V gene is TRBV28, the J gene TRBJ1-1, with D unclear. The V gene lost 6 bases and the J gene lost 3 bases, with 8 bases spanning the gap. The germline V gene has CDR1 MDHEN and CDR2 SYDVKM. The CDR3 extends over 12 amino acids. The CDR3: CASSQRDTEAFF. The CDR3 DNA reads as TGTGCCAGCAGCCAGCGAGACACTGAAGCTTTCTTT.

The rearrangement uses TRBV6-4 and TRBJ2-1; 12 bases fit TRBD1. Trimming at V came to 0 bases and at J to 9 bases, leaving 6 bases not matched to a gene. Germline CDR1 reads MRHNA; CDR2 reads SNTAGT. The CDR3 runs to 16 residues. The CDR3 nucleotides are TGTGCCAGCAGTGACTCAGGGGGACAGGGGGCGTTTGAGCAGTTCTTC. The encoded protein is CASSDSGGQGAFEQFF.

The V and J genes are TRBV4-1 and TRBJ2-5, with TRBD2 identical over 10 bases. Looked up from germline, CDR1 is MGHRA and CDR2 is YSYEKL. CDR3 length: 15 amino acids. J was trimmed by 5 bases and V by 5 bases; bases with no gene match: 8. The chain's CDR3 is CASSGSGGAGETQYF. The CDR3 nucleotides are TGCGCCAGCAGCGGAAGCGGGGGGGCCGGGGAGACCCAGTACTTC.

Worth noting for this clone: The sample carries other DNA sequences with the same CDR3. J is TRBJ2-7 and V is TRBV5-1, with TRBD2 identical over 7 bases. The CDR3 length is 13 residues. The J segment lost 4 bases and the V segment lost 0 bases, leaving 1 base of the junction unmatched. The germline gives CDR1 SGHRS, CDR2 YFSETQ. This CDR3 reads CASSLAAGYEQYF. The DNA of the CDR3 is TGCGCCAGCAGCTTGGCAGCGGGGTACGAGCAGTACTTC.

Comment on this clone: The same CDR3 can be traced to other DNA sequences in this sample. The chain couples TRBV18 to TRBJ2-3, with D tentatively TRBD1 or TRBD2 (5 bases each). V lost 0 bases to trimming and J lost 1 base, with 11 bases between them. The CDR3 runs 16 residues. In germline, CDR1 is KGHSH, CDR2 LQKENI. CDR3 in DNA: TGTGCCAGCTCACCACCGGGGGAAGCTCGCACAGATACGCAGTATTTT. This sequence encodes CASSPPGEARTDTQYF. The full variable domain, its missing parts supplied by reference TRBV18 and TRBJ2-3, is NAGVMQNPRHLVRRRGQEARLRCSPMKGHSHVYWYRQLPEEGLKFMVYLQKENIIDESGMPKERFSAEFPKEGPSILRIQQVVRGDSAAYFCASSPPGEARTDTQYFGPGTRLTVL.

The chain combines TRBV6-1 with TRBJ2-7; a weak D match, TRBD1 (6 bases). Trimming cost V 6 bases and J 2 bases, with 14 bases left between them. Germline CDR1 reads MNHNS; CDR2 reads SASEGT. The CDR3 consists of 14 residues. The chain's CDR3 is CASRLTGNPYEQYF. CDR3 sequence (DNA): TGTGCCAGCAGACTAACAGGGAACCCCTACGAGCAGTACTTC.